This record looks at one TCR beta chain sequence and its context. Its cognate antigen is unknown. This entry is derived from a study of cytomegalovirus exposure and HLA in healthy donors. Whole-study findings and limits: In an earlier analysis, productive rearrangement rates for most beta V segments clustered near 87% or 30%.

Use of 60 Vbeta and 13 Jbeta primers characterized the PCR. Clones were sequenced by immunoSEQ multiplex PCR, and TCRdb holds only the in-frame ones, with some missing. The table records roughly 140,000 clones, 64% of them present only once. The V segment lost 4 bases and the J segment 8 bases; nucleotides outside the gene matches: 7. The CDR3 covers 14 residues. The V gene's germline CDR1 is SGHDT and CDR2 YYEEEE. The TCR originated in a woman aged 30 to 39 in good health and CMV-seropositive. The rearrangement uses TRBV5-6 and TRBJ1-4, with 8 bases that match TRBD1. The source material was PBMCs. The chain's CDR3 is CASSVTGVGEKLFF. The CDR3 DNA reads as TGTGCCAGCAGCGTGACAGGGGTTGGGGAAAAACTGTTTTTT.